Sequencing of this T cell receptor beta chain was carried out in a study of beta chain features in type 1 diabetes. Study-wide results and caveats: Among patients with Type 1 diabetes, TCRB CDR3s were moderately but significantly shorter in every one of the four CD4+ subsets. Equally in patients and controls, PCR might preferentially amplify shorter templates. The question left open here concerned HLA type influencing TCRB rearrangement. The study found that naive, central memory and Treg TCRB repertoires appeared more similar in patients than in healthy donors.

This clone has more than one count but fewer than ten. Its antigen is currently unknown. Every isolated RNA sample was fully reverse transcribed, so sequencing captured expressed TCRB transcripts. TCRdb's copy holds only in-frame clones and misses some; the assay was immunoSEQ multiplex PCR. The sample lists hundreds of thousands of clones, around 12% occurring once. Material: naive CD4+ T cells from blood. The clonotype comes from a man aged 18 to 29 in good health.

CDR3 residues: CASSGQGRNNQPQHF. The CDR3 region has the DNA TGCGCCAGCAGCGGTCAGGGAAGAAACAATCAGCCCCAGCATTTT. The chain recombines TRBV4-1 with TRBJ1-5; tentatively, D is TRBD1 (5 bases). The CDR3 is 15 amino acids. Trimming pared 5 bases from V and 3 bases from J, leaving 14 bases between. CDR1 is MGHRA and CDR2 is YSYEKL in the germline V gene.